This TCR beta chain was captured in a study of blood T cell repertoires in COVID-19. Study-wide context: PBMCs, B-cell-depleted T cells, or T cells were the source of the cDNA or gDNA that made up the material.

Only in-frame clones appear in the TCRdb table, and some are missing; sequencing was by immunoSEQ multiplex PCR. The sample records roughly 150,000 clones, 65% to 85% being singletons. This clone came up a few times. In germline, CDR1 is ENHRY, CDR2 SYGVKD. The CDR3 length is 11 residues. V dropped 9 bases and J dropped 3 bases, with 9 bases sitting between them. This rearrangement joins TRBV10-3 to TRBJ2-7, with a weak D call TRBD1 (6 bases). The receptor was isolated from a woman of 80 years or more with acute or convalescent COVID-19. Sequences were obtained from peripheral blood. The CDR3, as DNA: TGTGCCATAGGACAGAACTACGAGCAGTACTTC. Protein product: CAIGQNYEQYF.